These T cell receptor beta chains were read from a single sample in a study of blood T cell repertoires in COVID-19. Clones were sequenced by immunoSEQ multiplex PCR, and TCRdb holds only the in-frame ones, with some missing. The data show 400,000 to 450,000 clones, approximately 89% seen once. Material: peripheral blood. These receptors were obtained from a woman in her forties or fifties with COVID-19, enrolled during active disease. CDR3s include the opening cysteine and the closing phenylalanine or tryptophan. Each record gives: D gene, J gene, clone size, V gene, CDR3 DNA, CDR3 protein. A D gene is named only where the DNA matches it firmly. Some rows mark clone size as missing; the rest say once, few, many or name a class of expanded clone.

D: TRBD1; J: TRBJ2-2; size: -; V: TRBV28; DNA: TGTGCCAGCACCCGGGACAGGGGGCCCGGGGAGCTGTTTTTT; CDR3: CASTRDRGPGELFF
D: -; J: TRBJ1-2; size: once; V: TRBV2; DNA: TGTGCCAGCAGTGACGACACCTCTAACTATGGCTACACCTTC; CDR3: CASSDDTSNYGYTF
D: -; J: TRBJ2-1; size: -; V: TRBV5-1; DNA: TGCGCCAGCAGCCCCGGGGACATTTACTACAATGAGCAGTTCTTC; CDR3: CASSPGDIYYNEQFF
D: -; J: TRBJ2-6; size: -; V: TRBV10-3; DNA: TGTGCCACCAGCACGAGGGTTGGGGCCAACGTCCTGACTTTC; CDR3: CATSTRVGANVLTF
D: -; J: TRBJ1-1; size: -; V: TRBV5-4; DNA: TGTGCCAGCAGCTTACCCTCCGGCAGGGTGGGTGAAGCTTTCTTT; CDR3: CASSLPSGRVGEAFF
D: TRBD1; J: TRBJ2-1; size: -; V: TRBV6-5; DNA: TGTGCCAGCAGTCGACAGGGGGCATCCTACAATGAGCAGTTCTTC; CDR3: CASSRQGASYNEQFF
D: TRBD1; J: TRBJ1-2; size: few; V: TRBV4-2; DNA: TGTGCCAGCAGCCACCTTTTAGGGGGCGCTCAGGGTTATGGCTACACCTTC; CDR3: CASSHLLGGAQGYGYTF
D: -; J: TRBJ2-7; size: -; V: TRBV7-3; DNA: TGTGCCAGCAGCTTATTCCCGGTCGAGGACAGACCCTACGAGCAGTACTTC; CDR3: CASSLFPVEDRPYEQYF
D: -; J: TRBJ1-5; size: -; V: TRBV6-4; DNA: TGTGCCAGCAGTGCCACTCGGGAGGGCAGGAGCTTTGGCAATCAGCCCCAGCATTTT; CDR3: CASSATREGRSFGNQPQHF
D: -; J: TRBJ1-1; size: few; V: TRBV7-9; DNA: TGTGCCAGCAGCTTAACCAAAGGGCTGACGGGAACTGAAGCTTTCTTT; CDR3: CASSLTKGLTGTEAFF
D: -; J: TRBJ2-3; size: -; V: TRBV2; DNA: TGTGCCAGCAGTCCGACAGTCACAGATACGCAGTATTTT; CDR3: CASSPTVTDTQYF
D: -; J: TRBJ2-6; size: -; V: TRBV7-8; DNA: TGTGCCAGCAGCTTTTCCCTCCCTGGGGCCAACGTCCTGACTTTC; CDR3: CASSFSLPGANVLTF
D: TRBD1; J: TRBJ2-1; size: -; V: TRBV5-1; DNA: TGCGCCAGCAGAGAAGGGGGGGGACAGGGGGTCAGCAATGAGCAGTTCTTC; CDR3: CASREGGGQGVSNEQFF
D: TRBD1; J: TRBJ1-5; size: -; V: TRBV2; DNA: TGTGCCAGCAGGGACAGGGCTACTCAGCCCCAGCATTTT; CDR3: CASRDRATQPQHF
D: -; J: TRBJ1-3; size: -; V: TRBV6-5; DNA: TGTGCCAGCAGGGCCGAAACAGGGTTCGGAAACACCATATATTTT; CDR3: CASRAETGFGNTIYF
D: TRBD1; J: TRBJ1-1; size: once; V: TRBV28; DNA: TGTGCCAGCAGTTTACCGGACAGGGTGAACACTGAAGCTTTCTTT; CDR3: CASSLPDRVNTEAFF